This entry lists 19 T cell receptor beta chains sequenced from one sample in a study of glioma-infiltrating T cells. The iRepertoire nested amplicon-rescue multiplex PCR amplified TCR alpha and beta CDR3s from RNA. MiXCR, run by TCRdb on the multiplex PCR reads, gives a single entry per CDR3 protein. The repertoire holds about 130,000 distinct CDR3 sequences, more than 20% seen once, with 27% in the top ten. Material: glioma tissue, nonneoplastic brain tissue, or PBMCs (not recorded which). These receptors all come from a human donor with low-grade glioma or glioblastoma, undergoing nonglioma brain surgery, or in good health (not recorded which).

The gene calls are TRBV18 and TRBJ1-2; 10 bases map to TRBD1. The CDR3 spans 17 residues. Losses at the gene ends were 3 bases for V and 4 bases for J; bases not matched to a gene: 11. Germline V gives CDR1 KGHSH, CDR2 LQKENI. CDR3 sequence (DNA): TGTGCCAGCTCACCGTTGATCCCGGGACAGGGGATCTATGGCTACACCTTC. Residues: CASSPLIPGQGIYGYTF.

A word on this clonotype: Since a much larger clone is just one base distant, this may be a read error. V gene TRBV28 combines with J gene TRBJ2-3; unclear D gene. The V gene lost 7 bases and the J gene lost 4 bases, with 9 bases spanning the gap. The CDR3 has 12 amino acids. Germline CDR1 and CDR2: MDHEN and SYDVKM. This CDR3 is CASTLSADTQYF. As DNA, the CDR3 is TGTGCCAGCACCCTCAGCGCAGATACGCAGTATTTT.

CDR3 sequence: CASSQAGLAGGNEQFF. DNA of the CDR3: TGCGCCAGCAGCCAGGCCGGACTAGCGGGGGGAAATGAGCAGTTCTTC. The chain links TRBV4-1 to TRBJ2-1, with 14 positions matching TRBD2. CDR1 MGHRA and CDR2 YSYEKL come from the germline V gene. The length of the CDR3 is 16 residues. Germline trimming cut 3 bases from V and 7 bases from J; bases unmatched to any gene: 5.

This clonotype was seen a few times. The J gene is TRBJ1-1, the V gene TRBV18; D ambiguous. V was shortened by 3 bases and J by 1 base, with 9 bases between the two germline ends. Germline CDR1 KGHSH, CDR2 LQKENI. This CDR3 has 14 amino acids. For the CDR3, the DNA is TGTGCCAGCTCACCTTTGGCAACGAACACTGAAGCTTTCTTT. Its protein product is CASSPLATNTEAFF.

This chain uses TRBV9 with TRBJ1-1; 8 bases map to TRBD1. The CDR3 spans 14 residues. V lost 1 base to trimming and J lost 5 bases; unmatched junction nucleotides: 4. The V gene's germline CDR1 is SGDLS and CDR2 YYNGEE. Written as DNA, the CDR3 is TGTGCCAGCAGCGTACAGGGGGCGGATACTGAAGCTTTCTTT. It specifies CASSVQGADTEAFF.

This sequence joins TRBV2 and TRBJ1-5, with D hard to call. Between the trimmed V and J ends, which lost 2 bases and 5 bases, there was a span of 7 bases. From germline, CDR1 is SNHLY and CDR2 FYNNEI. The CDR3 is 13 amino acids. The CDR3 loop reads CASSESVYQPQHF. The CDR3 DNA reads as TGTGCCAGCAGTGAATCGGTGTATCAGCCCCAGCATTTT.

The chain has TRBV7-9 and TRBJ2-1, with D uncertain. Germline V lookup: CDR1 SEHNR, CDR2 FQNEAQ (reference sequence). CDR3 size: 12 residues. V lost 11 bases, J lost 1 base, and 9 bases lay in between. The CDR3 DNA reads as TGTGCCGGACGGGTATCCTACAATGAGCAGTTCTTC. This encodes CAGRVSYNEQFF.

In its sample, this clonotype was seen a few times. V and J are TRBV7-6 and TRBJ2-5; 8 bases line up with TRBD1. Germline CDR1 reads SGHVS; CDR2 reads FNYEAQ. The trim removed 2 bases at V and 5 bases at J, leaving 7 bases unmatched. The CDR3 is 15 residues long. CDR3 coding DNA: TGTGCCAGCAGCTTAACCCAGGGGGCTCAGGAGACCCAGTACTTC. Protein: CASSLTQGAQETQYF.

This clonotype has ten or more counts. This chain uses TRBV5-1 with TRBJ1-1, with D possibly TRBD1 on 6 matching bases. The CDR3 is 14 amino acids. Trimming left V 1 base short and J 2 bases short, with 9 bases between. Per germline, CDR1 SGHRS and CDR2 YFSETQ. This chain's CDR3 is CASSLSGGNTEAFF. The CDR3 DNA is TGCGCCAGCAGCTTGAGTGGGGGCAACACTGAAGCTTTCTTT.

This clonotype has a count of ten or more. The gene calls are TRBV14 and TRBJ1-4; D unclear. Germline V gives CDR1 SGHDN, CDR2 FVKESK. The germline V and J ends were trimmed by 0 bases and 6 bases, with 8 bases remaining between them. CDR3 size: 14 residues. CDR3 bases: TGTGCCAGCAGCCAAGATCGTCCGTATGAAAAACTGTTTTTT. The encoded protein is CASSQDRPYEKLFF. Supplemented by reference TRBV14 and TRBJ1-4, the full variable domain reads EAGVTQFPSHSVIEKGQTVTLRCDPISGHDNLYWYRRVMGKEIKFLLHFVKESKQDESGMPNNRFLAERTGGTYSTLKVQPAELEDSGVYFCASSQDRPYEKLFFGSGTQLSVL.

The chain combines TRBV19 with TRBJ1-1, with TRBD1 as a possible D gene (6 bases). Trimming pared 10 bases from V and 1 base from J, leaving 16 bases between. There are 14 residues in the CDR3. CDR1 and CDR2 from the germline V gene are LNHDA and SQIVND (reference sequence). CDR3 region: CAILDGDKNTEAFF. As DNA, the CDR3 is TGTGCCATTTTGGACGGGGACAAGAACACTGAAGCTTTCTTT.

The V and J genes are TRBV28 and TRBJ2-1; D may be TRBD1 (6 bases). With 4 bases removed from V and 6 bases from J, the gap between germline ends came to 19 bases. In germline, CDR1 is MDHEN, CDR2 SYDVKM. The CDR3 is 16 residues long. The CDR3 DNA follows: TGTGCCAGCAGTTCACCGGGACATGGGGCGCGCAATGAGCAGTTCTTC. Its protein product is CASSSPGHGARNEQFF. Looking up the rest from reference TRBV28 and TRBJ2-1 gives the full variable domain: DVKVTQSSRYLVKRTGEKVFLECVQDMDHENMFWYRQDPGLGLRLIYFSYDVKMKEKGDIPEGYSVSREKKERFSLILESASTNQTSMYLCASSSPGHGARNEQFFGPGTRLTVL.

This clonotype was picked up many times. The chain's CDR3 is CASSSPGRMNTEAFF. The CDR3 nucleotides are TGTGCCAGCAGTTCCCCGGGACGGATGAACACTGAAGCTTTCTTT. The V call is TRBV27, the J call TRBJ1-1; D is perhaps TRBD1 (5 bases). Germline V CDR1 and CDR2: MNHEY, SMNVEV (reference sequence). V lost 4 bases and J 0 bases, leaving 12 bases between the germline ends. The CDR3 runs to 15 residues.

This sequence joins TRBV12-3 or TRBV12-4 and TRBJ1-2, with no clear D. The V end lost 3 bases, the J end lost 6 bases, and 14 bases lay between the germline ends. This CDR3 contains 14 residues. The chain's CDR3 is CASSLLRGWDGYTF. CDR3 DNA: TGTGCCAGCAGTTTGCTGAGAGGGTGGGATGGCTACACCTTC.

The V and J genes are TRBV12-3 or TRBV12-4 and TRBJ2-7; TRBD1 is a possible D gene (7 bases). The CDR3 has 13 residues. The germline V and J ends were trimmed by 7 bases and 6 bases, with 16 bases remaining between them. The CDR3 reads CASIKTGRSEQYV. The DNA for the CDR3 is TGTGCCAGCATCAAGACAGGGAGGAGCGAGCAGTACGTC.

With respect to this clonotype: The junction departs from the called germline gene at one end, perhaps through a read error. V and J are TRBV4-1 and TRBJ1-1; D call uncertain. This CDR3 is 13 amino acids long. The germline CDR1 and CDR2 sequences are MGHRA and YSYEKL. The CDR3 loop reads CASSPLGHTGAFF. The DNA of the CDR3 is TGCGCCAGCAGCCCCCTGGGCCACACTGGAGCTTTCTTT.

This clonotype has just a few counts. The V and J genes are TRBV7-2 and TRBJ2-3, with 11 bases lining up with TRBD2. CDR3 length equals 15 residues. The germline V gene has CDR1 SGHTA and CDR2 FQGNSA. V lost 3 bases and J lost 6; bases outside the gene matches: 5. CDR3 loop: CASSFSSGGWDTQYF. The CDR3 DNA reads TGTGCCAGCAGCTTCTCTAGCGGGGGGTGGGATACGCAGTATTTT.

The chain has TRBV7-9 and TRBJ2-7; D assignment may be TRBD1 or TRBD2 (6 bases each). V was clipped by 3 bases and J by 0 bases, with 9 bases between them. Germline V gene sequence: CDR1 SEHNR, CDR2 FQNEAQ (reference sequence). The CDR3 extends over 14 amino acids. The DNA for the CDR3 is TGTGCCAGCAGCTTGGGGGGCTACTCCTACGAGCAGTACGTC. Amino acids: CASSLGGYSYEQYV.

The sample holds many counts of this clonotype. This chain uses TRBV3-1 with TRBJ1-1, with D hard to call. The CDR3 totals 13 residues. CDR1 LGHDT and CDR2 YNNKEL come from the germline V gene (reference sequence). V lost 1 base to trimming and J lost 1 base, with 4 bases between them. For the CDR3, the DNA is TGTGCCAGCAGCCAAGCAGGGAACACTGAAGCTTTCTTT. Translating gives CASSQAGNTEAFF.